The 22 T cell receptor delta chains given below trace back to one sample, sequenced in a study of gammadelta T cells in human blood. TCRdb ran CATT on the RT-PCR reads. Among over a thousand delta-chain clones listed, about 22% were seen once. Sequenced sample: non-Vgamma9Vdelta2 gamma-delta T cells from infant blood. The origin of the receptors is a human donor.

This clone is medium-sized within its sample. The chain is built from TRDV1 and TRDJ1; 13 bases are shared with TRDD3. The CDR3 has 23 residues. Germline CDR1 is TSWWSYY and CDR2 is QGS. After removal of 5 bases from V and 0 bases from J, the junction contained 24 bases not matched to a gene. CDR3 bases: TGTGCTCTTGGGCCCCCCTTCCTACGATCCGTACTGGGGGATACGGTGTACACCGATAAACTCATCTTT. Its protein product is CALGPPFLRSVLGDTVYTDKLIF.

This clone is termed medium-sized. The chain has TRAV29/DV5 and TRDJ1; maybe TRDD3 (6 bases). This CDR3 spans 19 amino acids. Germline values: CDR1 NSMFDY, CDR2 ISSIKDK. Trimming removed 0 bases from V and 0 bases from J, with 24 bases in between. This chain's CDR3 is CAASAQNPVYWEYTDKLIF. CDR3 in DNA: TGTGCAGCAAGCGCCCAGAACCCGGTGTACTGGGAATACACCGATAAACTCATCTTT.

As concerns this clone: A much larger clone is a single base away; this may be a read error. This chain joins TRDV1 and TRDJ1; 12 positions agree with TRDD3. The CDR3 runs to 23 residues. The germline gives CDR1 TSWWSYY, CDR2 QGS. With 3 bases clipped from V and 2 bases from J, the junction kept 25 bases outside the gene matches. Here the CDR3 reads CALGDRFISDMKLGDTWTDKLIF. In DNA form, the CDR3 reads TGTGCTCTTGGGGATCGATTCATATCCGACATGAAACTGGGGGATACATGGACCGATAAACTCATCTTT.

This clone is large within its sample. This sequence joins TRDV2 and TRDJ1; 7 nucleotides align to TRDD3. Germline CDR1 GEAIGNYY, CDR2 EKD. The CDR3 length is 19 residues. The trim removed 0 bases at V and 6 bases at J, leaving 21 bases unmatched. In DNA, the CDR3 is TGTGCCTGTGACACCGTTCGACATCCCCACTGGGGCTGGTCCTATAAACTCATCTTT. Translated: CACDTVRHPHWGWSYKLIF.

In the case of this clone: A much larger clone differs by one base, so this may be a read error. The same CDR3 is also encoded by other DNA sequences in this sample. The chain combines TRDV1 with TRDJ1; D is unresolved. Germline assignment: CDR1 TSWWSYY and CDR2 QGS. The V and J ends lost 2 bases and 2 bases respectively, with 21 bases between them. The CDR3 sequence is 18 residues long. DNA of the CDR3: TGTGCTCTTGGGGAAACCCTCAGGTTCTTTGACTATACCGATAAACTCATCTTT. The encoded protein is CALGETLRFFDYTDKLIF.

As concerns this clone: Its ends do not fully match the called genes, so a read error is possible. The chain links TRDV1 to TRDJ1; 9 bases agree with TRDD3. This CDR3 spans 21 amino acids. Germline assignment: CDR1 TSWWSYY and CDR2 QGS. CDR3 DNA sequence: TGTGCTCTTGGGGAACTCGATCTTCCTCCCCCCGAAAGTACTGGGGGACTCCTCCTTTTTTTT. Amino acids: CALGELDLPPPESTGGLLLFF.

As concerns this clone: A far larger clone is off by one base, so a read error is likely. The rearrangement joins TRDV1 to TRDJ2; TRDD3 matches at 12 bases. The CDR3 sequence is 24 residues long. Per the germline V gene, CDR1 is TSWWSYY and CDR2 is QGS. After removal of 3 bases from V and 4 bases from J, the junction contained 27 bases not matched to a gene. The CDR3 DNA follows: TGTGCTCTTGGGGAGCCACGTTCTTCCTGGTTACACCCCTGGGGGATACGTGGGACAGCACAACTCTTCTTT. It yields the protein CALGEPRSSWLHPWGIRGTAQLFF.

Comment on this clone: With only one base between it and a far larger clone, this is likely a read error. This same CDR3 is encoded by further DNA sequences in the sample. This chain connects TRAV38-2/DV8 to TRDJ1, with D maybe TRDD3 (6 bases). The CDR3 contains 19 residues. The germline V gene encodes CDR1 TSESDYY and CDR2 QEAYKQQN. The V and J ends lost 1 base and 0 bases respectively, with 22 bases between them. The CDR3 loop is CAYRSRGFYGGKYTDKLIF. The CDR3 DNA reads TGTGCTTATAGGAGCAGGGGATTCTATGGCGGGAAGTACACCGATAAACTCATCTTT.

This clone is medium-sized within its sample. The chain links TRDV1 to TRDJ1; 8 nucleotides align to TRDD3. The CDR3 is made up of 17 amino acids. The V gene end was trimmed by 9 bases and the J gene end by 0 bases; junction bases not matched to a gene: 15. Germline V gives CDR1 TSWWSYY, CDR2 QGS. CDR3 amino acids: CALPRGGWGTYTDKLIF. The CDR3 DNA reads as TGTGCTCTGCCACGGGGGGGCTGGGGGACGTACACCGATAAACTCATCTTT.

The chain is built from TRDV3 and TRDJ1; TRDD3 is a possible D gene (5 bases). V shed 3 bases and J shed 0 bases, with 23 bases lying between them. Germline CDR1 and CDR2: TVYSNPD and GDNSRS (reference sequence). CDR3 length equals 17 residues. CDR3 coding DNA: TGTGCCTTGCTCCCGGGGGCCACAAAAACGAACACCGATAAACTCATCTTT. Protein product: CALLPGATKTNTDKLIF. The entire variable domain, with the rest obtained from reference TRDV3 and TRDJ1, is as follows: CDKVTQSSPDQTVASGSEVVLLCTYDTVYSNPDLFWYRIRPDYSFQFVFYGDNSRSEGADFTQGRFSVKHILTQKAFHLVISPVRTEDSATYYCALLPGATKTNTDKLIFGKGTRVTVEP.

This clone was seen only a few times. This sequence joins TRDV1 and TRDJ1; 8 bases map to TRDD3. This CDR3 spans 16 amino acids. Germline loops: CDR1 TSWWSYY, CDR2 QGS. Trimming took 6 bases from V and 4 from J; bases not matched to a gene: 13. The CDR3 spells CALGDTWGDSDDKLIF. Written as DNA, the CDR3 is TGTGCTCTTGGCGATACGTGGGGGGATAGTGACGATAAACTCATCTTT.

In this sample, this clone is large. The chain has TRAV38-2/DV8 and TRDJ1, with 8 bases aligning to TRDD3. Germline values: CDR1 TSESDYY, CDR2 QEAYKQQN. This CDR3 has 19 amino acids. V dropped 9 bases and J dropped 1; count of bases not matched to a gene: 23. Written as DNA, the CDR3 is TGTGCTTTCATGAAGCATGCTAGGCTGGGGGACCCCGGCACCGATAAACTCATCTTT. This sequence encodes CAFMKHARLGDPGTDKLIF.

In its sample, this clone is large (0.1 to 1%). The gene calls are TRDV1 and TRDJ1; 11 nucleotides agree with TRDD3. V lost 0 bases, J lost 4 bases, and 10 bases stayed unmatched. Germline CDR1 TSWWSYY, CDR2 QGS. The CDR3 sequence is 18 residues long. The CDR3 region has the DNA TGTGCTCTTGGGGAACTAGAACGGTGGGGGATACGGAGCGATAAACTCATCTTT. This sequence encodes CALGELERWGIRSDKLIF.

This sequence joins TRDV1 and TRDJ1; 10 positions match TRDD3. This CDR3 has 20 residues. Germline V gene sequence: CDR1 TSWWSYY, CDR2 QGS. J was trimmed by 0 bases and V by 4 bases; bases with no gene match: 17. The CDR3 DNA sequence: TGTGCTCTTGGGGCCCCCCATTCGGGAGGGGGATACGGGTACACCGATAAACTCATCTTT. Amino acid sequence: CALGAPHSGGGYGYTDKLIF.

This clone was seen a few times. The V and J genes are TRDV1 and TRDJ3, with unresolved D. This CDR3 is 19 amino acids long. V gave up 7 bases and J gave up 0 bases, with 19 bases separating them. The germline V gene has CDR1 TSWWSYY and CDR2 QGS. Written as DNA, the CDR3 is TGTGCTCTTGCCCAACCGACGCCTCCAAGCTCCTGGGACACCCGACAGATGTTTTTC. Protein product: CALAQPTPPSSWDTRQMFF.

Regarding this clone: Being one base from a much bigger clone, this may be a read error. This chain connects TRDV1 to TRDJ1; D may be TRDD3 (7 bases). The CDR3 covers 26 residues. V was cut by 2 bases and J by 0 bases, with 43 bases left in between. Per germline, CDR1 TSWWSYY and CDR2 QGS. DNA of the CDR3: TGTGCTCTTGGGGAATCCTCTCCCCAAGTACTCCCTTCCAAGGGTTGGCTGGGGGGCTACACCGATAAACTCATCTTT. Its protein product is CALGESSPQVLPSKGWLGGYTDKLIF.

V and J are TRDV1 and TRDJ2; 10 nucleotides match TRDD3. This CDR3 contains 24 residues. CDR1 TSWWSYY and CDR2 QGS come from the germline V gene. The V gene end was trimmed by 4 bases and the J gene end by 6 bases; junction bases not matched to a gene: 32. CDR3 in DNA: TGTGCTCTTGGGGTCCTCGCACCCTTGCTTCCGGTCCGGAATTGGGGGATACCGGCAGCACAACTCTTCTTT. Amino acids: CALGVLAPLLPVRNWGIPAAQLFF.

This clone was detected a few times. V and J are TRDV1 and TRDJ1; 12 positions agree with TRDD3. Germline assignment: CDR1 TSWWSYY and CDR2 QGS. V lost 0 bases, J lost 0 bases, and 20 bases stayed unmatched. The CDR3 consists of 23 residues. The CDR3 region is CALGELKTGIFTGGYPYTDKLIF. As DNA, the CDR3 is TGTGCTCTTGGGGAACTAAAGACAGGCATCTTTACTGGGGGATACCCTTACACCGATAAACTCATCTTT.

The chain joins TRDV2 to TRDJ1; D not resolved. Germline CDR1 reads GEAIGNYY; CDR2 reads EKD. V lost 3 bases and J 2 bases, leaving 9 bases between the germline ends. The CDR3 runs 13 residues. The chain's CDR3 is CACDLRGTDKLIF. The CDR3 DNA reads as TGTGCCTGTGACCTCCGAGGGACCGATAAACTCATCTTT.

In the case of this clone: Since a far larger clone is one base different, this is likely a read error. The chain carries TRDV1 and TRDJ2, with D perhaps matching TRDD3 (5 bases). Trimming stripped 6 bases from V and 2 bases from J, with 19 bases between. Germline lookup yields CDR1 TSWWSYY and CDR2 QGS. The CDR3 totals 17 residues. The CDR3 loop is CALGDSLRYMLTAQLFF. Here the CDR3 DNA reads TGTGCTCTTGGAGATTCTCTACGATACATGTTGACAGCACAACTCTTCTTT.

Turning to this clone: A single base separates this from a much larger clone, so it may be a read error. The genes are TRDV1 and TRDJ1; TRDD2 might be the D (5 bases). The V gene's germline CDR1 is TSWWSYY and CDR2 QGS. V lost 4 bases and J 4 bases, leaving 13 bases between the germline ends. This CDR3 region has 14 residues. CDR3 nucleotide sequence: TGTGCTCTTGGGGTACCTTCGGCCTGCGATAAACTCATCTTT. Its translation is CALGVPSACDKLIF.

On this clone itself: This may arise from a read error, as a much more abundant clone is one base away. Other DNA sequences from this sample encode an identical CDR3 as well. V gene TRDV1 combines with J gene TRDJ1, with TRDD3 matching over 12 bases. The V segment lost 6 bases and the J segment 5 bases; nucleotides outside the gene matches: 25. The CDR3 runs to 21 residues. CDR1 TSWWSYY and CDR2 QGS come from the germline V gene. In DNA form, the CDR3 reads TGTGCTCTTGGAGGACCCACCCCCTACGACGTACTGGGGGATACTGGGGATAAACTCATCTTT. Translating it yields CALGGPTPYDVLGDTGDKLIF.